The entry below describes one TCR beta chain. What it binds is not known. This sample is drawn from a study of T-cell reconstitution after alpha-beta-depleted transplantation in children. Broader study findings: One year post-transplant, T-cell counts and diversity were largely derived from T cells produced anew.

The authors prepared the TCRbeta library with unique molecular identifiers. From the PCR reads, TCRdb called clonotypes with MiXCR, one entry per CDR3 protein. The data hold about 110,000 distinct CDR3 sequences, with approximately 10% observed a single time. This TCR was sampled from a boy aged 2 to 10 with acute lymphoblastic leukemia, due to receive a stem cell transplant. The material sequenced was PBMCs, taken before TCRalphabeta/CD19-depleted stem cell transplant.

The CDR3 bases are TGCGCCAGCAGCCAAGTTAGCACCCCTGACGAGCAGTACTTC. Amino acid sequence: CASSQVSTPDEQYF. The V and J genes are TRBV4-1 and TRBJ2-7; D is undetermined. V lost 1 base and J 5 bases, leaving 12 bases between the germline ends. The length of the CDR3 is 14 residues. Germline values: CDR1 MGHRA, CDR2 YSYEKL.